The 14 T cell receptor beta chains listed next were all sequenced from one sample in a study of shared clonotypes between healthy human individuals. The naive CD8 fraction comprised CD45RO-negative cells positively selected for CCR7 and excluded terminally differentiated effector memory CD45RA+ cells. Profiling relied on immunoSEQ multiplex PCR, and the TCRdb table lists in-frame clones only, not all of them. There are approximately 810,000 clones in the sample; 85% to 95% occur only once, and less than 25% lies in the top ten. Input material: naive CD8+ T cells sorted from blood. These receptors came from a man younger than 45 in good health.

The chain couples TRBV30 to TRBJ1-2; D uncertain. The CDR3 is 12 residues long. In germline, CDR1 is GTSNPN, CDR2 SVGIG (reference sequence). Trimming removed 1 base at V and 8 bases at J, with 11 bases between. The CDR3 sequence is CAWSASTEGYTF. For the CDR3, the DNA is TGTGCCTGGAGTGCCTCAACCGAGGGCTACACCTTC.

This clone was counted once. The CDR3 DNA reads TGTGCCAGCAGCTCCCTCCCTACCTCCTACGAGCAGTACTTC. Protein product: CASSSLPTSYEQYF. The chain is built from TRBV7-2 and TRBJ2-7, with D unclear. The CDR3 is made up of 14 amino acids. The V end lost 4 bases, the J end lost 0 bases, and 10 bases lay between the germline ends. Germline V gene data show CDR1 as SGHTA and CDR2 as FQGNSA.

The V call is TRBV7-9, the J call TRBJ2-1; 12 bases map to TRBD1. The ends lost 5 bases at V and 7 bases at J; junction bases unmatched: 9. In germline, CDR1 is SEHNR, CDR2 FQNEAQ (reference sequence). The CDR3 loop spans 16 amino acids. The DNA for the CDR3 is TGTGCCAGCAGCCACAACCGGGACAGGGGGCAGAATGAGCAGTTCTTC. Amino acids: CASSHNRDRGQNEQFF.

The chain carries TRBV27 and TRBJ2-5, with 10 nucleotides matching TRBD1. The length of the CDR3 is 15 residues. CDR1 and CDR2 (germline): MNHEY, SMNVEV (reference sequence). V dropped 4 bases and J dropped 5; count of bases not matched to a gene: 7. The CDR3 DNA is TGTGCCAGCAGTTGGGGACAGGGGTTTTTCGAGACCCAGTACTTC. As protein: CASSWGQGFFETQYF.

The chain carries TRBV7-8 and TRBJ2-7, with D perhaps given as TRBD1 or TRBD2 (6 bases each). V lost 2 bases to trimming and J lost 7 bases, with 21 bases between them. The CDR3 loop spans 16 amino acids. CDR1 is SGHVS, CDR2 FQNEAQ, per germline. CDR3 sequence (DNA): TGTGCCAGCAGCTTAAGGCGGGGCAGGGGTTACGAGGAGCAGTACTTC. Amino acid sequence: CASSLRRGRGYEEQYF.

The chain links TRBV27 to TRBJ1-1; D gene unclear. CDR3 length: 13 residues. Germline V gene lookup returns CDR1 MNHEY and CDR2 SMNVEV (reference sequence). Trimming shortened V by 4 bases and J by 8 bases, and 14 bases separated the two germline ends. In DNA form, the CDR3 reads TGTGCCAGCAGTTGGGGTGCGAGTACCGAAGCTTTCTTT. It translates to CASSWGASTEAFF.

Concerning this clone itself: In the same sample, other DNA sequences code for this CDR3. The chain carries TRBV4-3 and TRBJ2-2; D unresolved. Germline CDR1 LGHNA, CDR2 YSLEER. The CDR3 sequence is 15 residues long. Trimming took 0 bases from V and 5 from J, leaving 10 bases between them. CDR3 amino acids: CASSQDGDSTGELFF. DNA for the CDR3: TGCGCCAGCAGCCAAGATGGAGATTCTACCGGGGAGCTGTTTTTT.

This chain links TRBV27 with TRBJ2-3; D may match TRBD1 or TRBD2 (6 bases each). The CDR3 spans 22 residues. The V gene lost 0 bases and the J gene lost 0 bases, with 28 bases spanning the gap. Germline-derived CDR1 and CDR2 are MNHEY and SMNVEV (reference sequence). CDR3 sequence (DNA): TGTGCCAGCAGTTTATCCCCTTATTCGACAGGAGGGGGGCGAATTAGCACAGATACGCAGTATTTT. It specifies CASSLSPYSTGGGRISTDTQYF.

This chain connects TRBV19 to TRBJ2-1; 7 positions match TRBD1. Germline CDR1 and CDR2: LNHDA and SQIVND (reference sequence). The CDR3 has 15 residues. J was trimmed by 1 base and V by 3 bases; bases with no gene match: 3. The CDR3: CASSIRTGSYNEQFF. Here the CDR3 DNA reads TGTGCCAGTAGTATCAGGACAGGTTCCTACAATGAGCAGTTCTTC.

The chain recombines TRBV7-9 with TRBJ1-4, with 10 positions matching TRBD1. Germline lookup yields CDR1 SEHNR and CDR2 FQNEAQ (reference sequence). After removal of 3 bases from V and 12 bases from J, the junction contained 10 bases not matched to a gene. This CDR3 is built from 15 residues. The CDR3 loop is CASSFGQGVRKELFF. Here the CDR3 DNA reads TGTGCCAGCAGCTTCGGACAGGGGGTTCGAAAAGAACTGTTTTTT.

V gene TRBV28 combines with J gene TRBJ2-7; TRBD1 matches at 8 bases. V lost 3 bases, J lost 7 bases, and 14 bases stayed unmatched. Germline CDR1 and CDR2: MDHEN and SYDVKM. The CDR3 is 16 residues long. CDR3 sequence: CASSLFGTGQLREQYF. The CDR3, as DNA: TGTGCCAGCAGTTTGTTCGGGACAGGACAGTTGAGAGAGCAGTACTTC.

The rearrangement joins TRBV4-3 to TRBJ1-1; weak D call: TRBD1 (6 bases). Germline CDR1 reads LGHNA; CDR2 reads YSLEER. The CDR3 totals 12 residues. V gave up 5 bases and J gave up 4 bases, with 8 bases separating them. CDR3 amino acids: CASSEGGTEAFF. CDR3 nucleotide sequence: TGCGCCAGCAGCGAAGGGGGCACTGAAGCTTTCTTT.

J is TRBJ2-3 and V is TRBV9; D is perhaps TRBD2 (6 bases). Trimming left V 4 bases short and J 3 bases short, with 15 bases between. There are 15 residues in the CDR3. Germline-derived CDR1 and CDR2 are SGDLS and YYNGEE. As DNA, the CDR3 is TGTGCCAGCAGCTTTAGCGGAGGCGGGACAGATACGCAGTATTTT. It yields the protein CASSFSGGGTDTQYF.

CDR3 sequence: CASLSGGGDTQYF. The CDR3 DNA sequence: TGCGCCAGCCTTTCGGGGGGGGGAGATACGCAGTATTTT. The gene calls are TRBV10-2 and TRBJ2-3; 8 nucleotides agree with TRBD2. Per the germline V gene, CDR1 is WSHSY and CDR2 is SAAADI. V shed 8 bases, J shed 5 bases, and the junction held 6 bases outside the gene matches. The CDR3 totals 13 residues.